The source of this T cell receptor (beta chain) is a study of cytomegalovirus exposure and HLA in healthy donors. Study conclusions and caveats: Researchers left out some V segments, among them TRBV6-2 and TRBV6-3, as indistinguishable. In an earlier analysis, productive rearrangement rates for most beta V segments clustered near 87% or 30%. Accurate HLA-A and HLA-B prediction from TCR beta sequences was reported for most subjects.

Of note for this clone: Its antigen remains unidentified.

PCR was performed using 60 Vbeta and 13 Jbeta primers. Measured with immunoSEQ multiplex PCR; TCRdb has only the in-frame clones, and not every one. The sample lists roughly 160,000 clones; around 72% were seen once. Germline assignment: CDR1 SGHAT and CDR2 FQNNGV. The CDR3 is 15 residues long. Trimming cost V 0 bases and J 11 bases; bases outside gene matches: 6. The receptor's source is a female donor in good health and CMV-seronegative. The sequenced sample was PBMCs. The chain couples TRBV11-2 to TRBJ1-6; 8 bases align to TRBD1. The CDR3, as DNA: TGTGCCAGCAGCTTAGATTCAGGGGGCGCGGCACCCCTCCACTTT. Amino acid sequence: CASSLDSGGAAPLHF.